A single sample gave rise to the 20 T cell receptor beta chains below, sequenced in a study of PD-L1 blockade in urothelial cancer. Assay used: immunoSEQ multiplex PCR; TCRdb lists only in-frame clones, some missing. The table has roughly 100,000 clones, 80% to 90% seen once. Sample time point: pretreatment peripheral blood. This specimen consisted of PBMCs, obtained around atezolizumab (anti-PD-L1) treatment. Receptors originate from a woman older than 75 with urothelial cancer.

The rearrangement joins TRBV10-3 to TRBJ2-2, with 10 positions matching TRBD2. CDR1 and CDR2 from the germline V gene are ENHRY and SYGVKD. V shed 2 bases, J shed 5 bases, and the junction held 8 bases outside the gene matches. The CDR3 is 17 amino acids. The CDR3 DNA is TGTGCCATCAGTGAGACTAGCGGGGCCCGCGTTACCGGGGAGCTGTTTTTT. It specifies CAISETSGARVTGELFF.

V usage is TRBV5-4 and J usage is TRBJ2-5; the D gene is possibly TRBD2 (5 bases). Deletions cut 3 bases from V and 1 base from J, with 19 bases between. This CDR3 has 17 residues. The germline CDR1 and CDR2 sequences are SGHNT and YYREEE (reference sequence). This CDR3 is CASSWGRYEGSQETQYF. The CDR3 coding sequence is TGTGCCAGCAGCTGGGGTCGGTACGAGGGTTCCCAAGAGACCCAGTACTTC. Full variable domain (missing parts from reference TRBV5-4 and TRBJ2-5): ETGVTQSPTHLIKTRGQQVTLRCSSQSGHNTVSWYQQALGQGPQFIFQYYREEENGRGNFPPRFSGLQFPNYSSELNVNALELDDSALYLCASSWGRYEGSQETQYFGPGTRLLVL.

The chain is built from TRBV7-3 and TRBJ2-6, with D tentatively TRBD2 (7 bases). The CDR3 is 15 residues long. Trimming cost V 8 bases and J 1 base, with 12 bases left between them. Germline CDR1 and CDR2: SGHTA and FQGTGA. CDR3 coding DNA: TGTGCCAGCGGGGGGGCGCGGTCTGGGGCCAACGTCCTGACTTTC. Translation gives CASGGARSGANVLTF.

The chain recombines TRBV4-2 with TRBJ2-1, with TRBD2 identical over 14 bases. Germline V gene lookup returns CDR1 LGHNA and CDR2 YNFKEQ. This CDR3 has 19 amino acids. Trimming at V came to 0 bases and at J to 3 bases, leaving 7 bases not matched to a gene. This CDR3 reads CASSQEGTSGRLLYNEQFF. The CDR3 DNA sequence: TGTGCCAGCAGCCAAGAGGGGACTAGCGGGAGACTACTCTACAATGAGCAGTTCTTC.

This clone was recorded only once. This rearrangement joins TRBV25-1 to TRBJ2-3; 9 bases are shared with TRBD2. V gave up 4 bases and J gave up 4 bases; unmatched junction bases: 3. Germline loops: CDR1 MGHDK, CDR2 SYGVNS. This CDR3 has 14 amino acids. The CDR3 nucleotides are TGTGCCAGCAGTGGGGGACTAGCTTCAGATACGCAGTATTTT. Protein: CASSGGLASDTQYF.

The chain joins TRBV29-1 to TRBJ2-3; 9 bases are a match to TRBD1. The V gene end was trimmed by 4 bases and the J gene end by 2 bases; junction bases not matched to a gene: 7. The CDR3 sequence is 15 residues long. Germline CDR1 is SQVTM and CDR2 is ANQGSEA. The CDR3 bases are TGCAGCGTTGGTACCGGGACAGGGCACACAGATACGCAGTATTTT. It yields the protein CSVGTGTGHTDTQYF.

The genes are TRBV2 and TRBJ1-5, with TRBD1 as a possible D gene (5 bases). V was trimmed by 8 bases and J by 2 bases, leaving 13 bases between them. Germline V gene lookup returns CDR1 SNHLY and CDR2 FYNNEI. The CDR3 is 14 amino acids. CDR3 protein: CASGQGLGNQPQHF. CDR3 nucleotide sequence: TGTGCCAGCGGGCAGGGTCTGGGCAATCAGCCCCAGCATTTT.

CDR3 DNA sequence: TGTGCCAGTAGTATAGGCCAGGATCAGCCCCAGCATTTT. Its translation is CASSIGQDQPQHF. The V call is TRBV19, the J call TRBJ1-5, with D uncertain. The CDR3 contains 13 residues. Trimming stripped 1 base from V and 5 bases from J, with 6 bases between. Germline V gene lookup returns CDR1 LNHDA and CDR2 SQIVND (reference sequence).

The CDR3 DNA reads TGTGCCAGCAGTTCACAGGGGGCGGGCAATCAGCCCCAGCATTTT. Translation gives CASSSQGAGNQPQHF. The chain joins TRBV27 to TRBJ1-5, with 9 bases identical to TRBD1. The CDR3 spans 15 residues. The germline gives CDR1 MNHEY, CDR2 SMNVEV (reference sequence). Trimming at V came to 4 bases and at J to 2 bases, leaving 3 bases not matched to a gene.

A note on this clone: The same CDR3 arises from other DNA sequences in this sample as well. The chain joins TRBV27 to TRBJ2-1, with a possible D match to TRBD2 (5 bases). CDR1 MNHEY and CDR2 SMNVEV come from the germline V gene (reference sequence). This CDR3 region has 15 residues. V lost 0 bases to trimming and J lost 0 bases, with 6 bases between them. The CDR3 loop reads CASSLSGSSYNEQFF. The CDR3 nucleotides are TGTGCCAGCAGTTTATCTGGGAGCTCCTACAATGAGCAGTTCTTC.

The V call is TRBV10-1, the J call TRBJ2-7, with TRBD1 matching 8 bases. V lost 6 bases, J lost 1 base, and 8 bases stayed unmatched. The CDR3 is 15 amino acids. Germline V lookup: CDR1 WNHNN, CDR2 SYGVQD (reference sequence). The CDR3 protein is CASSDGQGVSYEQYF. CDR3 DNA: TGCGCCAGCAGCGATGGACAGGGCGTTTCCTACGAGCAGTACTTC.

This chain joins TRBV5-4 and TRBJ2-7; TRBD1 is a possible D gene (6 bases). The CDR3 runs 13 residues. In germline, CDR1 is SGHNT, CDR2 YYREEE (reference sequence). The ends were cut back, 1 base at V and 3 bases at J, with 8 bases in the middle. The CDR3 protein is CASSLTGNYEQYF. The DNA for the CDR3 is TGTGCCAGCAGCTTGACAGGGAACTACGAGCAGTACTTC.

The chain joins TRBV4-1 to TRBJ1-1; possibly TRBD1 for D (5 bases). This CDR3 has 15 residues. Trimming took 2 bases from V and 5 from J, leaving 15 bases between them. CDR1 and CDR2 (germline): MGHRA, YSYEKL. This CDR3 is CASSQLEAGKTEAFF. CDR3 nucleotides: TGCGCCAGCAGCCAACTAGAGGCAGGGAAAACTGAAGCTTTCTTT.

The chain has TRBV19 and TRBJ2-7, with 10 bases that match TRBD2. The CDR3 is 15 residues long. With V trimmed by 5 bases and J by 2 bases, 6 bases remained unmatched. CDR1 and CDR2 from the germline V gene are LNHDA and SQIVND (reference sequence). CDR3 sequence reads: CASSPGLAETYEQYF. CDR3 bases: TGTGCCAGTAGTCCTGGACTAGCGGAAACCTACGAGCAGTACTTC. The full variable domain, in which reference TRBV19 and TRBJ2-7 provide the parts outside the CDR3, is DGGITQSPKYLFRKEGQNVTLSCEQNLNHDAMYWYRQDPGQGLRLIYYSQIVNDFQKGDIAEGYSVSREKKESFPLTVTSAQKNPTAFYLCASSPGLAETYEQYFGPGTRLTVT.

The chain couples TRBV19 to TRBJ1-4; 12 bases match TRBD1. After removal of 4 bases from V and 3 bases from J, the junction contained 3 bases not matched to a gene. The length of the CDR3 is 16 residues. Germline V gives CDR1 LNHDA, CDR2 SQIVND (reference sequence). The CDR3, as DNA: TGTGCCAGTAGTACCGGGACAGGGGGCTCTAATGAAAAACTGTTTTTT. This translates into CASSTGTGGSNEKLFF.

The CDR3 coding sequence is TGCGCCAGCACCCCACAGGGGGCGAACACTGAAGCTTTCTTT. Its translation: CASTPQGANTEAFF. This chain links TRBV10-2 with TRBJ1-1; TRBD1 aligns across 9 bases. The V gene's germline CDR1 is WSHSY and CDR2 SAAADI. The CDR3 spans 14 residues. Losses at the gene ends were 7 bases for V and 1 base for J; bases not matched to a gene: 4.

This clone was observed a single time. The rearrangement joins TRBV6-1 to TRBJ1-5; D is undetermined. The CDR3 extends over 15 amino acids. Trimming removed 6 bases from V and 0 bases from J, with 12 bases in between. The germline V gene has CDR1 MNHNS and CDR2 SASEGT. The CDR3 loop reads CASRAVGDSNQPQHF. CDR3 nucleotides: TGTGCCAGCAGAGCGGTAGGTGATAGCAATCAGCCCCAGCATTTT.

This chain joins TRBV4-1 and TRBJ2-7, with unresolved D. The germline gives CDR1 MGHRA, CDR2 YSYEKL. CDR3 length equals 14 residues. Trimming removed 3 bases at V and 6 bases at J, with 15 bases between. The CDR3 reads CASSQELSLGEQYF. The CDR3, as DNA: TGCGCCAGCAGCCAGGAACTTTCCCTAGGCGAGCAGTACTTC.

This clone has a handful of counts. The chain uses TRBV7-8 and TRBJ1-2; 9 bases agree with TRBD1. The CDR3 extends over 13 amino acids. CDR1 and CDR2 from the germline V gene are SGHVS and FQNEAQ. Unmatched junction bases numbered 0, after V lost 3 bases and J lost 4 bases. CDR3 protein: CASSLGQGYGYTF. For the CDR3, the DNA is TGTGCCAGCAGCTTGGGACAGGGCTATGGCTACACCTTC. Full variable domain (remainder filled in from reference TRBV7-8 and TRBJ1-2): GAGVSQSPRYKVAKRGQDVALRCDPISGHVSLFWYQQALGQGPEFLTYFQNEAQLDKSGLPSDRFFAERPEGSVSTLKIQRTQQEDSAVYLCASSLGQGYGYTFGSGTRLTVV.

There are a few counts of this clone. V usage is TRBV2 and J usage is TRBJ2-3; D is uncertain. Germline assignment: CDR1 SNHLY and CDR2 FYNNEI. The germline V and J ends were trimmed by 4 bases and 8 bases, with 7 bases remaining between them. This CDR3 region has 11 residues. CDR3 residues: CASSGSSTQYF. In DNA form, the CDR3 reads TGTGCCAGCAGTGGGAGCTCTACGCAGTATTTT.